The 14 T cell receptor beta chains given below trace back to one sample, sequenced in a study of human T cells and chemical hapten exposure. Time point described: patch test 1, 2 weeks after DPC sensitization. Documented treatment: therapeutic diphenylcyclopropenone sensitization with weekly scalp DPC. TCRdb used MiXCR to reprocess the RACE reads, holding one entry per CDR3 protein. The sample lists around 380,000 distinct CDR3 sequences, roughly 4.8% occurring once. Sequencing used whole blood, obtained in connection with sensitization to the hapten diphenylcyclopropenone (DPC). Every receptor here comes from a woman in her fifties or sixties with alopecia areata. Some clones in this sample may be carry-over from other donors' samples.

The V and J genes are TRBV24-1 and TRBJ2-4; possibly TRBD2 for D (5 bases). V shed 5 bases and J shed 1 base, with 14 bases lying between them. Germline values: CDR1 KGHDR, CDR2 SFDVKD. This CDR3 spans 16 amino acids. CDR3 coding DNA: TGTGCCACCAGTGCTGCGGAGGTATCGGCCAAAAACATTCAGTACTTC. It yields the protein CATSAAEVSAKNIQYF.

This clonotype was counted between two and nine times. This CDR3 reads CASSPWTGVNIQYF. CDR3 sequence (DNA): TGTGCCAGCAGCCCGTGGACAGGGGTAAACATTCAGTACTTC. J is TRBJ2-4 and V is TRBV7-9, with 9 bases matching TRBD1. J gave up 6 bases and V 5 bases, and 5 bases lay outside the gene matches. CDR1 and CDR2 from the germline V gene are SEHNR and FQNEAQ (reference sequence). The CDR3 extends over 14 amino acids.

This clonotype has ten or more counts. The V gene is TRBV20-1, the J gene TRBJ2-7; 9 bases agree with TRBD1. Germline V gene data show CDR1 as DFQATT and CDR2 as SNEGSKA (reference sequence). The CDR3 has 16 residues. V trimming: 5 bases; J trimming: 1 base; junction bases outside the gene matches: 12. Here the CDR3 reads CSAPLGGTGPSYEQYF. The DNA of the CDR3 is TGCAGTGCTCCCCTGGGGGGGACAGGGCCATCCTACGAGCAGTACTTC.

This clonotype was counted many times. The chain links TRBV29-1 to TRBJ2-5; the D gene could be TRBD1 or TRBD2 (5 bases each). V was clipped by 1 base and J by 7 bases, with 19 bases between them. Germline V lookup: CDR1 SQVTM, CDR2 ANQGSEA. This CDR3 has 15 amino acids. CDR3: CSVEVGDGRIGTQYF. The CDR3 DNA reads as TGCAGCGTTGAAGTAGGGGACGGAAGGATAGGGACCCAGTACTTC.

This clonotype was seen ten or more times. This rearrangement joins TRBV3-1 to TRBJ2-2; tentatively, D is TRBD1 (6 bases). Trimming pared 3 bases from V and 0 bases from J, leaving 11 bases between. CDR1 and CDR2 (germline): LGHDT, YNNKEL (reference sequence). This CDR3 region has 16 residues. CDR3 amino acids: CASSHLEGANTGELFF. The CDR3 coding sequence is TGTGCCAGCAGCCATCTCGAGGGGGCGAACACCGGGGAGCTGTTTTTT.

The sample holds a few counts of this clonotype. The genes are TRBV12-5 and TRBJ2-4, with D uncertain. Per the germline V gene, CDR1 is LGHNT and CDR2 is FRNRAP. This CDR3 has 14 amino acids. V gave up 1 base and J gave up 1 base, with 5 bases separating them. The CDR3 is CASGLAYAKNIQYF. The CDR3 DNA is TGTGCTAGTGGTTTGGCCTACGCCAAAAACATTCAGTACTTC.

As DNA, the CDR3 is TGCAGTGCTCCTAACCGGGACAGGGGTACCGGGGAGCTGTTTTTT. This codes for CSAPNRDRGTGELFF. V is TRBV20-1 and J is TRBJ2-2, with TRBD1 identical over 10 bases. Germline V gene sequence: CDR1 DFQATT, CDR2 SNEGSKA (reference sequence). The CDR3 covers 15 residues. V was pared by 5 bases and J by 5 bases, with 8 bases of the junction left unmatched.

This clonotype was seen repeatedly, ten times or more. The CDR3 spells CASSERDNYGYTF. The CDR3 nucleotides read TGTGCCAGCAGTGAAAGGGACAACTATGGCTACACCTTC. The chain links TRBV6-1 to TRBJ1-2; a weak D match, TRBD1 (5 bases). The V end lost 2 bases, the J end lost 2 bases, and 6 bases lay between the germline ends. The CDR3 has 13 residues. The germline V gene has CDR1 MNHNS and CDR2 SASEGT.

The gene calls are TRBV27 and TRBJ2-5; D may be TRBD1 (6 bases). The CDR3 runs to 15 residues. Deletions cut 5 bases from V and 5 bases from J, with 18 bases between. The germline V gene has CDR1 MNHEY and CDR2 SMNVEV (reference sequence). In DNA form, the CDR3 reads TGTGCCAGCAGTCCCCCAGTGGGTACAGGGGAGACCCAGTACTTC. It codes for CASSPPVGTGETQYF.

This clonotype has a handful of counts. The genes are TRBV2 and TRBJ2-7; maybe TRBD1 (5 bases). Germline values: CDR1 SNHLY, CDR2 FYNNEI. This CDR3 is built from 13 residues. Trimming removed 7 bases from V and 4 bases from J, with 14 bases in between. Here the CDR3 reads CASKADSLYEQYF. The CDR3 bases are TGTGCCAGCAAGGCCGACAGCTTGTACGAGCAGTACTTC.

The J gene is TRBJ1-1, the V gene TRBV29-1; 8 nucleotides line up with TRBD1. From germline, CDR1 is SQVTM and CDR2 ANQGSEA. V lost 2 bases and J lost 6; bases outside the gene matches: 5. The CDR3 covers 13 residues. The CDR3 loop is CSVEQGAKPEAFF. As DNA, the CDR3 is TGCAGCGTTGAACAGGGGGCGAAGCCTGAAGCTTTCTTT. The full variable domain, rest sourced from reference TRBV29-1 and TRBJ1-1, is SAVISQKPSRDICQRGTSLTIQCQVDSQVTMMFWYRQQPGQSLTLIATANQGSEATYESGFVIDKFPISRPNLTFSTLTVSNMSPEDSSIYLCSVEQGAKPEAFFGQGTRLTVV.

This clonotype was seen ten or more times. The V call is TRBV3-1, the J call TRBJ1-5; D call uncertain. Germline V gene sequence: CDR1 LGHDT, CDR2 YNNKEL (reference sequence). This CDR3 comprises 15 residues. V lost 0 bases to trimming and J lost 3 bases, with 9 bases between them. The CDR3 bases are TGTGCCAGCAGCCAAGATAACAACCCCAATCAGCCCCAGCATTTT. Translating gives CASSQDNNPNQPQHF.

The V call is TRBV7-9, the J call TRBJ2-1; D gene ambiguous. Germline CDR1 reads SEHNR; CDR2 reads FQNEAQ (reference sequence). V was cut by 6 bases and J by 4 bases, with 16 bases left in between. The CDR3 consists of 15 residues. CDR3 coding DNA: TGTGCCAGCAGGCTAGTAGGACCGCATTACAATGAGCAGTTCTTC. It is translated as CASRLVGPHYNEQFF.

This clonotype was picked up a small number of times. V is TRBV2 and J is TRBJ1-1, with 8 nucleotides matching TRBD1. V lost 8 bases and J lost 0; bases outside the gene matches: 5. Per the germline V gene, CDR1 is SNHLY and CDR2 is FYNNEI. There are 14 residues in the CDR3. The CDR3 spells CASARTGMNTEAFF. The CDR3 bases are TGTGCCAGCGCCCGGACAGGGATGAACACTGAAGCTTTCTTT.